The rows below give T cell receptor beta chains drawn from one sample of a study of T cells in Graves' hyperthyroidism and ophthalmopathy. TCRdb used MiXCR to reprocess the multiplex PCR reads, holding one entry per CDR3 protein. The sample lists 400,000 to 600,000 distinct CDR3 sequences, around 15% occurring once. Sequenced sample: blood. The receptors come from a woman aged 25 to 39 with Graves' ophthalmopathy. CDR3s include the opening cysteine and the closing phenylalanine or tryptophan.

TRBJ2-7	TRBV7-8	CASSLYTGDEQYF
TRBJ2-7	TRBV5-6	CASSLRLVGEQYF
TRBJ2-7	TRBV29-1	CSVGRTNNYEQYF
TRBJ2-3	TRBV29-1	CSVEDRGDTQYF
TRBJ2-3	TRBV20-1	CSARERDSRYF
TRBJ2-3	TRBV2	CAIEGLAIDTQYF
TRBJ1-6	TRBV27	CASSWGSTSSYNSPLHF
TRBJ1-1	TRBV27	CASSFQGYEEAFF
TRBJ1-4	TRBV3-1	CASSRKQGTNEKLFF
TRBJ1-2	TRBV20-1	CSARDLSKINYGYTF
TRBJ2-2	TRBV28	CASRYGYGELFF
TRBJ1-2	TRBV29-1	CSVESGRNYGYTF
TRBJ2-7	TRBV6-1	CASSEIGDSGYEQYF
TRBJ2-5	TRBV5-5	CASSNQGGEETQYF
TRBJ2-7	TRBV12-3/TRBV12-4	CASSRTAGDYEQYF
TRBJ2-1	TRBV29-1	CSVGRTGIVNEQFF
TRBJ1-1	TRBV20-1	CSARFTWMRASEAFF
TRBJ2-1	TRBV7-2	CASRLSGPGSYNEQFF
TRBJ2-2	TRBV7-9	CASSLARAGFTGELFF
TRBJ2-1	TRBV10-3	CAIRAGGVSGKEGEQFF
TRBJ2-7	TRBV20-1	CSKLGQDSYEQYF
TRBJ2-1	TRBV12-3/TRBV12-4	CASRLTSGDNEQFF
TRBJ1-1	TRBV5-5	CASSFADMNTEAFF
TRBJ2-5	TRBV2	CASSEALQGRQTQYF
TRBJ2-3	TRBV4-3	CASSLDRGLPDTQYF
TRBJ2-4	TRBV11-2	CASSLIGKNIQYF
TRBJ2-1	TRBV6-1	CASSDQNTLGYNDEQFF
TRBJ1-4	TRBV18	CASSPGPSTNEKLFF
TRBJ2-3	TRBV2	CATWTSVTTDTQYF